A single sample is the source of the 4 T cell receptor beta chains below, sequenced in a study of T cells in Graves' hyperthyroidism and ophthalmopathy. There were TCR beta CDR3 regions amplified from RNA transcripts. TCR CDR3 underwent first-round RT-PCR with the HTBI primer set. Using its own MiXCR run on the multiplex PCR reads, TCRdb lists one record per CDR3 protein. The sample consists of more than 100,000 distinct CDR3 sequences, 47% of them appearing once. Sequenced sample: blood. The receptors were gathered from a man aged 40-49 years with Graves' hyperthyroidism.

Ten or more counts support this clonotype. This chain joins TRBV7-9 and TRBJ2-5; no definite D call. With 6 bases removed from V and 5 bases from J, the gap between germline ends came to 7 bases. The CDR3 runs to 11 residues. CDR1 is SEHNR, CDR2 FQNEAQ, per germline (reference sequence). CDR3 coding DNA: TGTGCCAGCAGTGGTAGGGAGACCCAGTACTTC. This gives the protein CASSGRETQYF.

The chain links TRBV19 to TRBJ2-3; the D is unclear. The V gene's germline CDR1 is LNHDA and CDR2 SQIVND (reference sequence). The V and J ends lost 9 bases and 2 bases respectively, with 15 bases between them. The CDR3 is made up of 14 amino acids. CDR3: CASPAAVITDTQYF. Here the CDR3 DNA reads TGTGCCAGCCCGGCGGCGGTAATCACAGATACGCAGTATTTT.

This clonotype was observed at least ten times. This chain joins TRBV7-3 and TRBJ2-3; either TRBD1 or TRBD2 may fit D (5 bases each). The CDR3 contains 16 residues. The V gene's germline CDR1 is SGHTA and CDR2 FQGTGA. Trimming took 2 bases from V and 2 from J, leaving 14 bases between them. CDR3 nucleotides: TGTGCCAGCAGCTTAGTACGGGTAGGGACCACAGATACGCAGTATTTT. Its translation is CASSLVRVGTTDTQYF. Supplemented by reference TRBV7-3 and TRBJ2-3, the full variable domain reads GAGVSQTPSNKVTEKGKYVELRCDPISGHTALYWYRQSLGQGPEFLIYFQGTGAADDSGLPNDRFFAVRPEGSVSTLKIQRTERGDSAVYLCASSLVRVGTTDTQYFGPGTRLTVL.

CDR3 sequence reads: CSVQAVGDGYTF. The CDR3 bases are TGCAGCGTTCAGGCGGTGGGGGACGGCTACACCTTC. V and J are TRBV29-1 and TRBJ1-2, with D tentatively TRBD1 (5 bases). Trimming cost V 5 bases and J 8 bases, with 15 bases left between them. CDR1 and CDR2 from the germline V gene are SQVTM and ANQGSEA. The CDR3 length is 12 residues.